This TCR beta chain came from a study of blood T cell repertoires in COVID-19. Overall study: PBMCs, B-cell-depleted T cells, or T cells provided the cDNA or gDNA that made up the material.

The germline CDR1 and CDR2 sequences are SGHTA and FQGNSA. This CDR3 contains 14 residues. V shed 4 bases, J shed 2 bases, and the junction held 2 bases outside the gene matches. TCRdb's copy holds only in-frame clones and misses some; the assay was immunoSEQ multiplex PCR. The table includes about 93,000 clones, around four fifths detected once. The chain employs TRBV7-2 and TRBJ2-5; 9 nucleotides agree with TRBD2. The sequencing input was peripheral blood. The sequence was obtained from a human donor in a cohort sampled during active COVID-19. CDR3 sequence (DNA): TGTGCCAGCAGCTATCTAGCGGGGCAAGAGACCCAGTACTTC. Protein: CASSYLAGQETQYF.